This T cell receptor (beta chain) emerged from a study of T-cell memory formation after mild COVID-19. Study-level findings and limits: Of the contracting clones, CD4+ ones lay mainly in CM and EM, and CD8+ ones in EMRA.

The germline V gene has CDR1 MDHEN and CDR2 SYDVKM. Trimming shortened V by 6 bases and J by 1 base, and 19 bases separated the two germline ends. The CDR3 extends over 16 amino acids. TCRdb re-derived calls from the 5' RACE reads in MiXCR, one entry per CDR3 protein. This repertoire shows around 53,000 distinct CDR3 sequences, more than 10% found once; its top ten account for about 25%. As concerns this clonotype: Its antigen is not known.

The clonotype was recovered from a man between 18 and 35 years old who had mild COVID-19 (a few samples of this study predate the infection). Cell type and time point are not known. Sequencing input: PBMCs or a T cell subset sorted from them (not recorded which). The V call is TRBV28, the J call TRBJ2-7; weak D call: TRBD2 (5 bases). DNA of the CDR3: TGTGCCAGCAGCTCATGGCAATTTGGACTGTCCTACGAGCAGTACGTC. Residues: CASSSWQFGLSYEQYV.